Below are 7 T cell receptor beta chains sequenced from a single sample in a study of cytomegalovirus exposure and HLA in healthy donors. The PCR employed 60 Vbeta primers together with 13 Jbeta primers. Some clones are missing from TCRdb's copy, which holds only in-frame ones; the method was immunoSEQ multiplex PCR. The sample holds about 160,000 clones, roughly 80% seen once. Sequencing used PBMCs. The receptors come from a man aged 25-45 years in good health and CMV-seronegative.

The genes are TRBV4-1 and TRBJ1-2, with D maybe TRBD1 (5 bases). Germline V lookup: CDR1 MGHRA, CDR2 YSYEKL. Trimming pared 3 bases from V and 13 bases from J, leaving 18 bases between. CDR3 length: 13 residues. The CDR3 coding sequence is TGCGCCAGCAGCCAGGCCCCCGACAGAGCCCTCACCTTC. This sequence encodes CASSQAPDRALTF.

This clone was observed a single time. CDR3 in amino acids: CASSEGSGPLYGYTF. The CDR3 DNA reads TGTGCCAGCAGTGAAGGGTCAGGGCCCCTCTATGGCTACACCTTC. This rearrangement joins TRBV6-1 to TRBJ1-2; D is possibly TRBD1 (5 bases). Trimming pared 1 base from V and 4 bases from J, leaving 13 bases between. From germline, CDR1 is MNHNS and CDR2 SASEGT. The CDR3 spans 15 residues.

This chain connects TRBV2 to TRBJ2-3; D gene ambiguous. Germline CDR1 and CDR2: SNHLY and FYNNEI. The CDR3 is 14 amino acids. Trimming cost V 6 bases and J 2 bases, with 12 bases left between them. CDR3 coding DNA: TGTGCCAGCAGCCTTACGGGTCACACAGATACGCAGTATTTT. It translates to CASSLTGHTDTQYF.

The chain couples TRBV6-5 to TRBJ1-1; TRBD1 agrees at 9 bases. Germline CDR1 is MNHEY and CDR2 is SVGAGI. V lost 5 bases to trimming and J lost 4 bases; unmatched junction nucleotides: 8. This CDR3 has 15 residues. The chain's CDR3 is CASSTNGQGSTEAFF. The CDR3 DNA reads TGTGCCAGCAGTACGAATGGACAGGGGAGCACTGAAGCTTTCTTT.

This clone has a handful of counts. The chain has TRBV27 and TRBJ2-7; 9 bases fit TRBD2. Germline CDR1 MNHEY, CDR2 SMNVEV (reference sequence). The CDR3 runs 16 residues. After removal of 8 bases from V and 2 bases from J, the junction contained 13 bases not matched to a gene. DNA of the CDR3: TGTGCCAGCGACCCGGGACTAGCAGTACCCGCCTACGAGCAGTACTTC. Its protein product is CASDPGLAVPAYEQYF.

A few counts support this clone. CDR3 sequence reads: CACQASGGSDTQYF. The CDR3 region has the DNA TGTGCCTGTCAGGCTAGCGGGGGATCAGATACGCAGTATTTT. The chain carries TRBV30 and TRBJ2-3, with 10 nucleotides matching TRBD2. This CDR3 is built from 14 residues. Germline CDR1 GTSNPN, CDR2 SVGIG (reference sequence). V lost 6 bases to trimming and J lost 4 bases; unmatched junction nucleotides: 7.

V usage is TRBV2 and J usage is TRBJ2-7; 8 bases fit TRBD2. Germline-derived CDR1 and CDR2 are SNHLY and FYNNEI. J was trimmed by 6 bases and V by 7 bases; bases with no gene match: 5. This CDR3 spans 12 amino acids. In DNA form, the CDR3 reads TGTGCCAGCACCTCGGGGGGGACCGAGCAGTACTTC. Amino acids: CASTSGGTEQYF.